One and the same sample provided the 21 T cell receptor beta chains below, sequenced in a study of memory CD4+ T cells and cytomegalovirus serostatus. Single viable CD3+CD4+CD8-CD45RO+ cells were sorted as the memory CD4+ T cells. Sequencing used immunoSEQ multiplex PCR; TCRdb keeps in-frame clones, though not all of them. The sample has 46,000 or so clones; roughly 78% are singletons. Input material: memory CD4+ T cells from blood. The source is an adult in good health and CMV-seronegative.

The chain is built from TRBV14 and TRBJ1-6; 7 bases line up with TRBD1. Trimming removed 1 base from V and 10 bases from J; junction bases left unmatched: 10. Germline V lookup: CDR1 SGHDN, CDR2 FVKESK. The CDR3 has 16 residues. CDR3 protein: CASSQGLTGRGSPLHF. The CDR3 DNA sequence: TGTGCCAGCAGCCAAGGGCTGACAGGGAGAGGATCACCCCTCCACTTT.

CDR3 nucleotide sequence: TGTGCCAGTAGATTTTCGGGGGTCTACACAGATACGCAGTATTTT. This codes for CASRFSGVYTDTQYF. V gene TRBV19 combines with J gene TRBJ2-3, with a tentative D call TRBD2 (6 bases). Trimming left V 6 bases short and J 2 bases short, with 15 bases between. The CDR3 is 15 amino acids. CDR1 LNHDA and CDR2 SQIVND come from the germline V gene (reference sequence).

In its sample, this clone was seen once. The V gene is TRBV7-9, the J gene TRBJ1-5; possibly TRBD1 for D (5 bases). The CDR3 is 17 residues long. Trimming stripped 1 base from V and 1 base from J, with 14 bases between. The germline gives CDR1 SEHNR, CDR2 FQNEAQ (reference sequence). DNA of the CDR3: TGTGCCAGCAGCTTAGAATACGGGGGAGAGAGCAATCAGCCCCAGCATTTT. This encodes CASSLEYGGESNQPQHF. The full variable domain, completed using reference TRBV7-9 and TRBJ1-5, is DTGVSQNPRHKITKRGQNVTFRCDPISEHNRLYWYRQTLGQGPEFLTYFQNEAQLEKSRLLSDRFSAERPKGSFSTLEIQRTEQGDSAMYLCASSLEYGGESNQPQHFGDGTRLSIL.

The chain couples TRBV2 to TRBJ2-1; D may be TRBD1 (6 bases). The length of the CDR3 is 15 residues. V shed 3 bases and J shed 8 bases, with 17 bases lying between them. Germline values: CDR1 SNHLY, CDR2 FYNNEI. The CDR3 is CASSEQGPPMDEQFF. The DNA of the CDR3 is TGTGCCAGCAGTGAGCAGGGGCCCCCAATGGATGAGCAGTTCTTC.

The CDR3 region has the DNA TGTGCCAGCAGCGCAGAAAGGAACACTGAAGCTTTCTTT. It is translated as CASSAERNTEAFF. The chain links TRBV25-1 to TRBJ1-1; D gene uncertain. Germline assignment: CDR1 MGHDK and CDR2 SYGVNS. V dropped 6 bases and J dropped 1 base, with 9 bases sitting between them. The CDR3 length is 13 residues.

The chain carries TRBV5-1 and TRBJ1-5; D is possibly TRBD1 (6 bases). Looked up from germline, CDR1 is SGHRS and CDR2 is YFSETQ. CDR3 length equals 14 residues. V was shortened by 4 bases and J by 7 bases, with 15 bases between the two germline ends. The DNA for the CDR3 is TGCGCCAGCAGCAGGGGGGGGGTAGACCAGCCCCAGCATTTT. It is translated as CASSRGGVDQPQHF.

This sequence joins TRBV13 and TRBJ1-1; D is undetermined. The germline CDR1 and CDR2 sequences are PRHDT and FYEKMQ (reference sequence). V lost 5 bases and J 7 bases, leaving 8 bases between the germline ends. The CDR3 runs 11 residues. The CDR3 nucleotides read TGTGCCAGCAGCCGAACACTTGAAGCTTTCTTT. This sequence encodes CASSRTLEAFF. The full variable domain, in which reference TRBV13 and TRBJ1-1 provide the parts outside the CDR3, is AAGVIQSPRHLIKEKRETATLKCYPIPRHDTVYWYQQGPGQDPQFLISFYEKMQSDKGSIPDRFSAQQFSDYHSELNMSSLELGDSALYFCASSRTLEAFFGQGTRLTVV.

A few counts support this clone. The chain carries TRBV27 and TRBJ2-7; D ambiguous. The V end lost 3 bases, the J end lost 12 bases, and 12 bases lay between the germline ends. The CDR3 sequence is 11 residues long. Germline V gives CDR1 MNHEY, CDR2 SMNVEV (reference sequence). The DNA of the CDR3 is TGTGCCAGCAGTTTCTTTAGCACCACGTACTTC. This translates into CASSFFSTTYF.

The CDR3, as DNA: TGTGCCAGCAGCGATTCAGGGGGGGCCTCCTACGAGCAGTACTTC. Its protein product is CASSDSGGASYEQYF. The chain links TRBV7-2 to TRBJ2-7; D is tentatively TRBD1 or TRBD2 (7 bases each). V gave up 5 bases and J gave up 0 bases, with 14 bases separating them. Per the germline V gene, CDR1 is SGHTA and CDR2 is FQGNSA. The CDR3 loop spans 15 amino acids.

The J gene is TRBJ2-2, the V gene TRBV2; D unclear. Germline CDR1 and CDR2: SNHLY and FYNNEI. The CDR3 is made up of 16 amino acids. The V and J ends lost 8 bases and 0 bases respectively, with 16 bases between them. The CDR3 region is CASYYYRTSNTGELFF. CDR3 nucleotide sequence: TGTGCCAGCTACTACTATCGAACATCGAACACCGGGGAGCTGTTTTTT.

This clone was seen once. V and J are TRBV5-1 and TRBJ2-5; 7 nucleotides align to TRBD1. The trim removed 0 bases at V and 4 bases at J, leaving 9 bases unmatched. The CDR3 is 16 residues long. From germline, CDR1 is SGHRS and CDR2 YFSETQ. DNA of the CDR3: TGCGCCAGCAGCTTGGGCAGGCGGGCAGGGGGAGAGACCCAGTACTTC. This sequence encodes CASSLGRRAGGETQYF.

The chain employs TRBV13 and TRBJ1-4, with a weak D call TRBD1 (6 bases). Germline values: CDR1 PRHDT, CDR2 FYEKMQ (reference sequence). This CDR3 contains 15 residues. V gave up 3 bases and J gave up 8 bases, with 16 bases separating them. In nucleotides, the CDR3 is TGTGCCAGCAGCTTCAGTCTCGGAGGGGGGGAAAAACTGTTTTTT. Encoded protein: CASSFSLGGGEKLFF.

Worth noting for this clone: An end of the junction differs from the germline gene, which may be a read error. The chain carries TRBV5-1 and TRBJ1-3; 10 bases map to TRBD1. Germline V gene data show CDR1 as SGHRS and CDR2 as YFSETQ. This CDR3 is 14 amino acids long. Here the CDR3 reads CASTETGGTDTIYF. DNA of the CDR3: TGCGCCAGCACCGAGACAGGGGGCACGGACACTATATATTTT.

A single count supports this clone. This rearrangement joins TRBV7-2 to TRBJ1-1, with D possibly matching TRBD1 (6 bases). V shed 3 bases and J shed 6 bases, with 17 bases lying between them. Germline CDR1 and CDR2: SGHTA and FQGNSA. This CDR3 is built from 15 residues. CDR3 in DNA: TGTGCCAGCAGCTTCACAACAGGGTCGGGGGCTGAAGCTTTCTTT. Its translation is CASSFTTGSGAEAFF.

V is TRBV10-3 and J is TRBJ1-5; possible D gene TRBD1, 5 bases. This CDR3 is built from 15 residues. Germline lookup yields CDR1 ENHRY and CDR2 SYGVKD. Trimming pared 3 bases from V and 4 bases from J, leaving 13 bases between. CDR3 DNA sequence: TGTGCCATCAGTGAAATGGGGGGAGGTAATCAGCCCCAGCATTTT. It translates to CAISEMGGGNQPQHF.

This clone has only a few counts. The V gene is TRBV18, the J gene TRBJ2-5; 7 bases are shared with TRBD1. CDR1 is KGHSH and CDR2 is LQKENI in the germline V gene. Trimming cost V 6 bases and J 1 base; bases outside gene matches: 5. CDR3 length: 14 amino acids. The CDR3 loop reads CASSLGTAQETQYF. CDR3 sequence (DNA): TGTGCCAGCTCGCTGGGGACAGCCCAAGAGACCCAGTACTTC.

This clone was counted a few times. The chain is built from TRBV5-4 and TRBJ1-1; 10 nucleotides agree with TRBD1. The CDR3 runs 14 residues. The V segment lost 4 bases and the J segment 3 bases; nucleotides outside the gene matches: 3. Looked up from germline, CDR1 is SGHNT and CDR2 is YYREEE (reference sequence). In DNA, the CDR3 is TGTGCCAGCAGCCGGACAGGGGGTTACACTGAAGCTTTCTTT. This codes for CASSRTGGYTEAFF.

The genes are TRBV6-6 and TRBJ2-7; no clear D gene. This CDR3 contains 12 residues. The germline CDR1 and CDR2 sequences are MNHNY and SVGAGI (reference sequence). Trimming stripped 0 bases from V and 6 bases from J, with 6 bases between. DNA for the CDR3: TGTGCCAGCAGTTACTCAGGAACCGAGCAGTACTTC. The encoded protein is CASSYSGTEQYF.

Here the CDR3 DNA reads TGTGCCAGTAGTATAGCCCGGGGTAGCGGGCCCTCGAACGAGCAGTACTTC. This translates into CASSIARGSGPSNEQYF. This chain joins TRBV19 and TRBJ2-7, with 7 bases aligning to TRBD2. After removal of 1 base from V and 5 bases from J, the junction contained 14 bases not matched to a gene. The CDR3 totals 17 residues. Germline V gene sequence: CDR1 LNHDA, CDR2 SQIVND (reference sequence).

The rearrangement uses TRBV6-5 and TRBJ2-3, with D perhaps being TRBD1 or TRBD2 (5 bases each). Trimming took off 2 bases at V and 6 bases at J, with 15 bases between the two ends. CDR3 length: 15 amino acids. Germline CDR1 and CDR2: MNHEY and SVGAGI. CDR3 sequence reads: CASSYRDQGGDTQYF. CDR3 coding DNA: TGTGCCAGCAGTTACCGCGACCAGGGCGGGGATACGCAGTATTTT.

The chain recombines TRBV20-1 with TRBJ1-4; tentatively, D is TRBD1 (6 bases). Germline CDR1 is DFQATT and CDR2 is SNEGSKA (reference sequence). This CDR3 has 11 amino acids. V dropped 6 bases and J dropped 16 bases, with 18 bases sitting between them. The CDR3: CSAGPNRVPFF. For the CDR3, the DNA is TGCAGTGCCGGGCCGAACAGGGTTCCGTTTTTT.